One sample yielded the 21 T cell receptor beta chains listed below, sequenced in a study of shared clonotypes between healthy human individuals. Profiling relied on immunoSEQ multiplex PCR, and the TCRdb table lists in-frame clones only, not all of them. The sample includes 2 million to 3 million clones, around nine tenths of them seen just once. The sequenced material came from naive CD4+ T cells sorted from blood. Regarding subset: CD45RA+ positively selected. Every receptor here comes from a man aged 18 to 30 in good health.

The chain combines TRBV11-2 with TRBJ1-2; the D gene is possibly TRBD1 (6 bases). V was cut by 2 bases and J by 5 bases, with 12 bases left in between. The CDR3 runs 14 residues. Germline V CDR1 and CDR2: SGHAT, FQNNGV. The chain's CDR3 is CASSLSTGRYGYTF. The CDR3 DNA follows: TGTGCCAGCAGCTTATCTACAGGGAGGTATGGCTACACCTTC.

This chain links TRBV5-1 with TRBJ2-7; tentative D call: TRBD1 (6 bases). The CDR3 contains 17 residues. The V gene's germline CDR1 is SGHRS and CDR2 YFSETQ. V lost 0 bases to trimming and J lost 2 bases, with 18 bases between them. CDR3 in DNA: TGCGCCAGCAGCTTGGTAGGGGGTACAACCCCTACCTACGAGCAGTACTTC. This codes for CASSLVGGTTPTYEQYF. Full variable domain (rest looked up from reference TRBV5-1 and TRBJ2-7): KAGVTQTPRYLIKTRGQQVTLSCSPISGHRSVSWYQQTPGQGLQFLFEYFSETQRNKGNFPGRFSGRQFSNSRSEMNVSTLELGDSALYLCASSLVGGTTPTYEQYFGPGTRLTVT.

V gene TRBV6-6 combines with J gene TRBJ2-7, with 8 bases matching TRBD1. The CDR3 sequence is 13 residues long. Per the germline V gene, CDR1 is MNHNY and CDR2 is SVGAGI (reference sequence). The V gene end was trimmed by 8 bases and the J gene end by 6 bases; junction bases not matched to a gene: 9. The CDR3 DNA reads TGTGCCAGCCGCCGGGACAGGCTTGTCGAGCAGTACTTC. Translated, it gives CASRRDRLVEQYF.

This sequence joins TRBV5-8 and TRBJ1-5; D gene ambiguous. The V end was cut by 4 bases, the J end by 5 bases, with 7 bases between. The CDR3 is 12 residues long. From germline, CDR1 is SGHTS and CDR2 YDEGEE. The CDR3 protein is CASSPPDQPQHF. DNA for the CDR3: TGTGCCAGCAGCCCGCCAGATCAGCCCCAGCATTTT.

Details on this clone: The identical CDR3 is also encoded by other nucleotide sequences in the sample. The J gene is TRBJ1-3, the V gene TRBV9; D unclear. The germline V gene encodes CDR1 SGDLS and CDR2 YYNGEE. The CDR3 contains 15 residues. Trimming removed 0 bases at V and 0 bases at J, with 7 bases between. Here the CDR3 DNA reads TGTGCCAGCAGCGTAGATGGATCCTCTGGAAACACCATATATTTT. This encodes CASSVDGSSGNTIYF.

This chain connects TRBV2 to TRBJ2-7; D is ambiguous. Germline assignment: CDR1 SNHLY and CDR2 FYNNEI. Trimming stripped 3 bases from V and 1 base from J, with 4 bases between. This CDR3 is built from 12 residues. CDR3 DNA sequence: TGTGCCAGCAGTGATACTTCCTACGAGCAGTACTTC. Its translation is CASSDTSYEQYF.

This clone has just one count. The chain carries TRBV11-2 and TRBJ2-7, with D maybe TRBD2 (5 bases). This CDR3 spans 14 amino acids. V was trimmed by 5 bases and J by 6 bases, leaving 17 bases between them. Per the germline V gene, CDR1 is SGHAT and CDR2 is FQNNGV. The DNA for the CDR3 is TGTGCCAGCAGCCCCCTTCGGGAAGTGGGCGAGCAGTACTTC. Protein product: CASSPLREVGEQYF.

The chain carries TRBV10-1 and TRBJ1-1; D ambiguous. Germline V CDR1 and CDR2: WNHNN, SYGVQD (reference sequence). The CDR3 has 13 amino acids. V was cut by 4 bases and J by 1 base, with 7 bases left in between. DNA of the CDR3: TGCGCCAGCAGTGCCACAGCGAACACTGAAGCTTTCTTT. Amino acid sequence: CASSATANTEAFF.

This clone was recorded once. The rearrangement links TRBV10-3 to TRBJ1-5; 7 positions agree with TRBD1. V was clipped by 4 bases and J by 0 bases; unmatched bases: 3. The CDR3 covers 15 residues. Per germline, CDR1 ENHRY and CDR2 SYGVKD. The CDR3 nucleotides read TGTGCCATCAGTGCTAGGGGGCCTAGCAATCAGCCCCAGCATTTT. Amino acids: CAISARGPSNQPQHF.

The chain uses TRBV6-1 and TRBJ2-3; 12 positions match TRBD2. Germline CDR1 is MNHNS and CDR2 is SASEGT. J was trimmed by 4 bases and V by 5 bases; bases with no gene match: 4. This CDR3 is 15 amino acids long. The CDR3 DNA sequence: TGTGCCAGCAGTTCGACTAGCGGGAGAGCAGATACGCAGTATTTT. This encodes CASSSTSGRADTQYF.

The chain joins TRBV7-3 to TRBJ2-1; 14 bases map to TRBD2. Trimming took 4 bases from V and 8 from J; bases not matched to a gene: 4. CDR1 and CDR2 from the germline V gene are SGHTA and FQGTGA. This CDR3 spans 15 amino acids. CDR3 region: CASSSGLAGDHEQFF. The CDR3 bases are TGTGCCAGCAGCTCGGGACTAGCGGGGGACCATGAGCAGTTCTTC.

The chain recombines TRBV25-1 with TRBJ2-7; TRBD1 is a possible D gene (6 bases). CDR3 size: 15 residues. The V gene's germline CDR1 is MGHDK and CDR2 SYGVNS. V was trimmed by 5 bases and J by 5 bases, leaving 19 bases between them. The CDR3 DNA follows: TGTGCCAGCAGTATTGTCAGGGGTTATACGAACGAGCAGTACTTC. This translates into CASSIVRGYTNEQYF.

The V call is TRBV5-1, the J call TRBJ2-7; D is possibly TRBD2 (7 bases). The germline gives CDR1 SGHRS, CDR2 YFSETQ. V was shortened by 4 bases and J by 4 bases, with 18 bases between the two germline ends. This CDR3 has 15 amino acids. CDR3 bases: TGCGCCAGCAGCCCCCTAGGAGCGGGACAATACGAGCAGTACTTC. It translates to CASSPLGAGQYEQYF.

The rearrangement joins TRBV19 to TRBJ2-5; the D is unclear. The CDR3 spans 12 residues. Germline V gene sequence: CDR1 LNHDA, CDR2 SQIVND (reference sequence). V gave up 3 bases and J gave up 6 bases, with 8 bases separating them. CDR3 coding DNA: TGTGCCAGTAGTATGAATGAACAGACCCAGTACTTC. Protein: CASSMNEQTQYF.

J is TRBJ2-7 and V is TRBV5-5, with 7 bases aligning to TRBD2. CDR3 size: 15 residues. Germline CDR1 is SGHKS and CDR2 is YYEKEE (reference sequence). Trimming at V came to 3 bases and at J to 4 bases, leaving 10 bases not matched to a gene. The CDR3 loop is CASSYQGSGGYEQYF. In DNA, the CDR3 is TGTGCCAGCAGCTACCAGGGCTCCGGGGGGTACGAGCAGTACTTC.

The chain is built from TRBV5-1 and TRBJ2-1; D is possibly TRBD1 or TRBD2 (6 bases each). Between the trimmed V and J ends, which lost 5 bases and 0 bases, there was a span of 9 bases. The CDR3 totals 14 residues. Germline V gives CDR1 SGHRS, CDR2 YFSETQ. The chain's CDR3 is CASRGGNSYNEQFF. The CDR3 nucleotides are TGCGCCAGCAGAGGGGGGAACTCCTACAATGAGCAGTTCTTC.

The chain uses TRBV29-1 and TRBJ1-5; D is unclear. Per germline, CDR1 SQVTM and CDR2 ANQGSEA. This CDR3 is built from 13 residues. With 7 bases removed from V and 0 bases from J, the gap between germline ends came to 10 bases. This CDR3 reads CSASSDSNQPQHF. In DNA form, the CDR3 reads TGCAGCGCCTCGTCAGATAGCAATCAGCCCCAGCATTTT.

This chain connects TRBV5-1 to TRBJ2-6, with no clear D. The CDR3 sequence is 18 residues long. V was clipped by 0 bases and J by 0 bases, with 13 bases between them. Per germline, CDR1 SGHRS and CDR2 YFSETQ. As DNA, the CDR3 is TGCGCCAGCAGCTTGGGGGTGACGGCCTCCTCTGGGGCCAACGTCCTGACTTTC. It yields the protein CASSLGVTASSGANVLTF.

The chain employs TRBV6-5 and TRBJ1-5; a possible D gene is TRBD1 (6 bases). V lost 6 bases to trimming and J lost 1 base, with 10 bases between them. This CDR3 is built from 14 residues. Germline V gene lookup returns CDR1 MNHEY and CDR2 SVGAGI. CDR3 DNA: TGTGCCAGCAGACAGGGAAGGAGCAATCAGCCCCAGCATTTT. Protein sequence: CASRQGRSNQPQHF.

The J gene is TRBJ2-5, the V gene TRBV6-5; D unresolved. The V end was cut by 2 bases, the J end by 5 bases, with 12 bases between. Germline V gene data show CDR1 as MNHEY and CDR2 as SVGAGI. The CDR3 consists of 14 residues. CDR3 amino acids: CASSYPQAGETQYF. The DNA of the CDR3 is TGTGCCAGCAGTTACCCGCAGGCTGGGGAGACCCAGTACTTC.

The gene calls are TRBV6-1 and TRBJ1-2, with D perhaps matching TRBD1 (5 bases). Between the trimmed V and J ends, which lost 4 bases and 7 bases, there was a span of 10 bases. The CDR3 spans 12 residues. The V gene's germline CDR1 is MNHNS and CDR2 SASEGT. DNA of the CDR3: TGTGCCAGCAGTGCGGGACTTGGTGGCTACACCTTC. It translates to CASSAGLGGYTF.